These T cell receptor beta chains were read from a single sample in a study of control samples from healthy donors and cancer patients. Profiled with immunoSEQ multiplex PCR; TCRdb holds only in-frame clones, not every one. The sample yields 75,000 to 100,000 clones, roughly four fifths seen once. Sequencing input: blood. All receptors derive from a man aged 55 to 70 in good health. Both conserved end residues are part of each CDR3. Each record gives: clone size, D gene, J gene, V gene, CDR3 DNA, CDR3 protein. The D gene is left open where the match is weak. Clone size, where shown, is once, few, many, or a class for clones that have expanded.

clone size: -
D gene: -
J gene: TRBJ2-1
V gene: TRBV5-4
CDR3 DNA: TGTGCCAGCAGCCCCCACGGTCCGTACAATGAGCAGTTCTTC
CDR3 protein: CASSPHGPYNEQFF

clone size: -
D gene: -
J gene: TRBJ2-1
V gene: TRBV5-1
CDR3 DNA: TGCGCCAGCAGCAAGGGGGGAGGCAATGAGCAGTTCTTC
CDR3 protein: CASSKGGGNEQFF

clone size: few
D gene: TRBD1
J gene: TRBJ1-5
V gene: TRBV19
CDR3 DNA: TGTGCCAGTAGGTTTTGGGACAGGGGAGGCAATCAGCCCCAGCATTTT
CDR3 protein: CASRFWDRGGNQPQHF

clone size: -
D gene: TRBD1
J gene: TRBJ1-5
V gene: TRBV25-1
CDR3 DNA: TGTGCCAGCAGTGACCGGACAGGGTCCAATCAGCCCCAGCATTTT
CDR3 protein: CASSDRTGSNQPQHF

clone size: few
D gene: TRBD2
J gene: TRBJ2-5
V gene: TRBV4-1
CDR3 DNA: TGCGCCAGCAGCCAACCCCCCGGACGGGCGGGGGAAGAGACCCAGTACTTC
CDR3 protein: CASSQPPGRAGEETQYF

clone size: -
D gene: TRBD1
J gene: TRBJ1-2
V gene: TRBV5-8
CDR3 DNA: TGTGCCAGCAGCGCGTCCGGGACAGGCAAAAACTATGGCTACACCTTC
CDR3 protein: CASSASGTGKNYGYTF

clone size: -
D gene: -
J gene: TRBJ2-2
V gene: TRBV7-9
CDR3 DNA: TGTGCCAGCAGCTTATCGAACGGGCTTAAAAACACCGGGGAGCTGTTTTTT
CDR3 protein: CASSLSNGLKNTGELFF

clone size: once
D gene: TRBD1
J gene: TRBJ1-4
V gene: TRBV28
CDR3 DNA: TGTGCCAGCAGCCCTACCCACGGACAGGGAATAAAACTGTTTTTT
CDR3 protein: CASSPTHGQGIKLFF

clone size: once
D gene: -
J gene: TRBJ1-4
V gene: TRBV5-5
CDR3 DNA: TGTGCCAGCAGCTTTATGGCCAGGGAAGAAGAAAAACTGTTTTTT
CDR3 protein: CASSFMAREEEKLFF

clone size: -
D gene: -
J gene: TRBJ2-7
V gene: TRBV6-6
CDR3 DNA: TGTGCCAGCAGTTGGGTAGCGGCGAGCTCCTACGAGCAGTACTTC
CDR3 protein: CASSWVAASSYEQYF

clone size: -
D gene: TRBD2
J gene: TRBJ2-5
V gene: TRBV18
CDR3 DNA: TGTGCCAGCTCAAGCCTAGCGGTGGAGACCCAGTACTTC
CDR3 protein: CASSSLAVETQYF

clone size: -
D gene: TRBD1
J gene: TRBJ2-3
V gene: TRBV5-4
CDR3 DNA: TGTGCCATCACTTACAGGGGCATGACAGATACGCAGTATTTT
CDR3 protein: CAITYRGMTDTQYF

clone size: few
D gene: -
J gene: TRBJ2-3
V gene: TRBV7-2
CDR3 DNA: TGTGCCAGCAGCACAGGCACAGATACGCAGTATTTT
CDR3 protein: CASSTGTDTQYF

clone size: few
D gene: -
J gene: TRBJ1-1
V gene: TRBV29-1
CDR3 DNA: TGCAGCGGCGGGCCGGACACTGAAGCTTTCTTT
CDR3 protein: CSGGPDTEAFF

clone size: -
D gene: -
J gene: TRBJ1-5
V gene: TRBV19
CDR3 DNA: TGTGCCAGTAGTTTAGCCTACAATCAGCCCCAGCATTTT
CDR3 protein: CASSLAYNQPQHF

clone size: few
D gene: -
J gene: TRBJ2-1
V gene: TRBV21-1
CDR3 DNA: TGTGCCAGCAGCAAATCTGAGGGGGGGCTAGCGGGAGGACCCTACAATGAGCAGTTCTTC
CDR3 protein: CASSKSEGGLAGGPYNEQFF

clone size: once
D gene: -
J gene: TRBJ1-2
V gene: TRBV5-5
CDR3 DNA: TGTGCCAGCAGCTTGGCCGGGGGGCGCGGCTACACCTTC
CDR3 protein: CASSLAGGRGYTF

clone size: -
D gene: TRBD1
J gene: TRBJ1-2
V gene: TRBV7-9
CDR3 DNA: TGTGCCAGCAGCTTAGCCCAGGGGGCCGGAGGCTACACCTTC
CDR3 protein: CASSLAQGAGGYTF

clone size: -
D gene: -
J gene: TRBJ1-2
V gene: TRBV5-1
CDR3 DNA: TGCGCCAGCAGCATAGACAGCTATGGCTACACCTTC
CDR3 protein: CASSIDSYGYTF

clone size: -
D gene: -
J gene: TRBJ1-2
V gene: TRBV7-9
CDR3 DNA: TGTGCCAGCTATCCGGCCAACTATGGCTACACCTTC
CDR3 protein: CASYPANYGYTF

clone size: -
D gene: -
J gene: TRBJ1-2
V gene: TRBV30
CDR3 DNA: TGTGCCTGGAGTCCCGGACAGTTTAACTATGGCTACACCTTC
CDR3 protein: CAWSPGQFNYGYTF

clone size: -
D gene: -
J gene: TRBJ2-5
V gene: TRBV19
CDR3 DNA: TGTGCCAGTAGTCTCGAGGGGGGGCCTGCAGAGACCCAGTACTTC
CDR3 protein: CASSLEGGPAETQYF

clone size: -
D gene: -
J gene: TRBJ2-3
V gene: TRBV2
CDR3 DNA: TGTGCCAGCAGTGGTAGCACAGATACGCAGTATTTT
CDR3 protein: CASSGSTDTQYF

clone size: -
D gene: -
J gene: TRBJ2-5
V gene: TRBV7-9
CDR3 DNA: TGTGCCAGCAGCTTAGCGGGACCCCTCGAAGGTCGTTTGCAAGAGACCCAGTACTTC
CDR3 protein: CASSLAGPLEGRLQETQYF

clone size: -
D gene: -
J gene: TRBJ1-1
V gene: TRBV19
CDR3 DNA: TGTGCCAGTAGGGCGGGTATGAACACTGAAGCTTTCTTT
CDR3 protein: CASRAGMNTEAFF

clone size: once
D gene: TRBD1
J gene: TRBJ1-5
V gene: TRBV19
CDR3 DNA: TGTGCCAGTAGTCTCGCCGGGACAGGGGGTTGGAAGCCCCAGCATTTT
CDR3 protein: CASSLAGTGGWKPQHF

clone size: -
D gene: -
J gene: TRBJ2-1
V gene: TRBV5-5
CDR3 DNA: TGTGCCAGCAGCTTTGACCGCTCGAGCTATGAGCAGTTCTTC
CDR3 protein: CASSFDRSSYEQFF

clone size: -
D gene: -
J gene: TRBJ1-5
V gene: TRBV27
CDR3 DNA: TGTGCCAGCAGTTTATCGAACAGTGGGGGGAATCAGCCCCAGCATTTT
CDR3 protein: CASSLSNSGGNQPQHF

clone size: -
D gene: -
J gene: TRBJ2-3
V gene: TRBV5-1
CDR3 DNA: TGCGCCAGCAGCTTTCAGGGAAGTCTCGGCACAGATACGCAGTATTTT
CDR3 protein: CASSFQGSLGTDTQYF

clone size: once
D gene: -
J gene: TRBJ2-5
V gene: TRBV30
CDR3 DNA: TGTGCCTGGAGTTCGAGCCCCGGGTCTCGATACTTC
CDR3 protein: CAWSSSPGSRYF

clone size: -
D gene: -
J gene: TRBJ2-7
V gene: TRBV19
CDR3 DNA: TGTGCCAGTAGTGGACGGGAGTCCTACGAGCAGTACTTC
CDR3 protein: CASSGRESYEQYF

clone size: -
D gene: -
J gene: TRBJ1-5
V gene: TRBV5-5
CDR3 DNA: TGTGCCAGCAGCGTGCAGCAGAATCAGCCCCAGCATTTT
CDR3 protein: CASSVQQNQPQHF

clone size: -
D gene: -
J gene: TRBJ1-6
V gene: TRBV3-1/TRBV3-2
CDR3 DNA: TGTGCCAGCAGCCCACAGAGCTCCTATAATTCACCCCTCCACTTT
CDR3 protein: CASSPQSSYNSPLHF

clone size: -
D gene: -
J gene: TRBJ1-1
V gene: TRBV5-1
CDR3 DNA: TGCGCCAGCAGCACCTCGATTAGAGGGGGGGACACTGAAGCTTTCTTT
CDR3 protein: CASSTSIRGGDTEAFF

clone size: -
D gene: -
J gene: TRBJ1-6
V gene: TRBV5-1
CDR3 DNA: TGCGCCAGCAGCGTACAGAGGGCTCAGTCACCCCTCCACTTT
CDR3 protein: CASSVQRAQSPLHF

clone size: -
D gene: -
J gene: TRBJ1-2
V gene: TRBV30
CDR3 DNA: TGTGCCTGGAGACAGGGAGGCTATGGCTACACCTTC
CDR3 protein: CAWRQGGYGYTF

clone size: -
D gene: -
J gene: TRBJ2-1
V gene: TRBV12-3/TRBV12-4
CDR3 DNA: TGTGCCAGCTCGCAGGGTAATGAGCAGTTCTTC
CDR3 protein: CASSQGNEQFF

clone size: -
D gene: TRBD2
J gene: TRBJ2-3
V gene: TRBV4-1
CDR3 DNA: TGCGCCAGCAGCCAACAGCTCAGGCTAGCGGTACTCGATACGCAGTATTTT
CDR3 protein: CASSQQLRLAVLDTQYF

clone size: once
D gene: TRBD1
J gene: TRBJ1-4
V gene: TRBV11-1
CDR3 DNA: TGTGCCAGCAGCCGGGACAGGGGCGCAACTAATGAAAAACTGTTTTTT
CDR3 protein: CASSRDRGATNEKLFF

clone size: -
D gene: TRBD2
J gene: TRBJ2-7
V gene: TRBV6-1
CDR3 DNA: TGTGCCAGCAGTGGACTAGCGGGGGGGCGGGGCGAGCAGTACTTC
CDR3 protein: CASSGLAGGRGEQYF

clone size: -
D gene: TRBD2
J gene: TRBJ2-1
V gene: TRBV5-4
CDR3 DNA: TGTGCCAGCAGCCCCCGTTCGGGGGGTTACAATGAGCAGTTCTTC
CDR3 protein: CASSPRSGGYNEQFF

clone size: -
D gene: -
J gene: TRBJ2-3
V gene: TRBV18
CDR3 DNA: TGTGCCAGCTCAACCACCGAGGCAGATACGCAGTATTTT
CDR3 protein: CASSTTEADTQYF

clone size: -
D gene: TRBD1
J gene: TRBJ1-2
V gene: TRBV7-9
CDR3 DNA: TGTGCCAGCAGCACCGGACAGGGCCAATATGGCTACACCTTC
CDR3 protein: CASSTGQGQYGYTF

clone size: -
D gene: TRBD2
J gene: TRBJ2-1
V gene: TRBV28
CDR3 DNA: TGTGCCAGCAGTCCCTCGGGGCTAGCGGGCCAGTACAATGAGCAGTTCTTC
CDR3 protein: CASSPSGLAGQYNEQFF

clone size: -
D gene: TRBD1
J gene: TRBJ2-1
V gene: TRBV7-9
CDR3 DNA: TGTGCCAGCAGCACGCTGGACAGGGGCGAGCAGTTCTTC
CDR3 protein: CASSTLDRGEQFF

clone size: -
D gene: -
J gene: TRBJ1-1
V gene: TRBV21-1
CDR3 DNA: TGTGCCAGCAGCAAGACTCAGGGGGTCGTAGGAACTGAAGCTTTCTTT
CDR3 protein: CASSKTQGVVGTEAFF

clone size: -
D gene: TRBD1
J gene: TRBJ1-2
V gene: TRBV27
CDR3 DNA: TGTGCCAGCAGTTTAGGACAGGGGTATGGCTACACCTTC
CDR3 protein: CASSLGQGYGYTF

clone size: -
D gene: -
J gene: TRBJ2-7
V gene: TRBV20-1
CDR3 DNA: TGCAGTGCTAGAGATCCGCCAGAGCAGTACTTC
CDR3 protein: CSARDPPEQYF

clone size: -
D gene: -
J gene: TRBJ2-1
V gene: TRBV5-4
CDR3 DNA: TGTGCCAGCAGCCCGAGGGGGGTCTGGTGGAAGTTCTTC
CDR3 protein: CASSPRGVWWKFF

clone size: -
D gene: -
J gene: TRBJ2-4
V gene: TRBV7-2
CDR3 DNA: TGTGCCAGCAGCTTCGAACAGGGTTCCAAAAACATTCAGTACTTC
CDR3 protein: CASSFEQGSKNIQYF

clone size: -
D gene: -
J gene: TRBJ1-6
V gene: TRBV11-2
CDR3 DNA: TGTGCCAGCAGCTCCGGTGGGGGGAGCTCCTATAATTCACCCCTCCACTTT
CDR3 protein: CASSSGGGSSYNSPLHF